The 32 T cell receptor beta chains presented below share a single source sample, sequenced in a study of T-cell reconstitution after alpha-beta-depleted transplantation in children. Preparing the TCRbeta library involved the use of unique molecular identifiers. TCRdb re-called the PCR reads through MiXCR, storing one row per CDR3 protein. The sample lists hundreds of thousands of distinct CDR3 sequences, over 9% occurring once. This specimen consisted of PBMCs, obtained before TCRalphabeta/CD19-depleted stem cell transplant. These receptors all stem from a boy under two years old with acute myeloid leukemia, due to receive a stem cell transplant.

At least ten counts were recorded for this clonotype. The chain has TRBV25-1 and TRBJ2-1; TRBD1 aligns across 12 bases. Unmatched junction bases numbered 10, after V lost 7 bases and J lost 6 bases. CDR3 size: 16 residues. Germline-derived CDR1 and CDR2 are MGHDK and SYGVNS. The CDR3 DNA follows: TGTGCCAGCACTCGACCCGGGACAGGGGGCCTCAATGAGCAGTTCTTC. It codes for CASTRPGTGGLNEQFF.

This clonotype was detected only a few times. The chain joins TRBV24-1 to TRBJ2-3, with TRBD2 matching 13 bases. The CDR3 contains 16 residues. J was trimmed by 3 bases and V by 2 bases; bases with no gene match: 1. The germline CDR1 and CDR2 sequences are KGHDR and SFDVKD. In nucleotides, the CDR3 is TGTGCCACCAGTGATTGGACTAGCGGGAGAACAGATACGCAGTATTTT. This codes for CATSDWTSGRTDTQYF.

This clonotype was picked up many times. The chain carries TRBV20-1 and TRBJ2-3; no definite D call. Germline-derived CDR1 and CDR2 are DFQATT and SNEGSKA (reference sequence). Trimming shortened V by 5 bases and J by 2 bases, and 5 bases separated the two germline ends. CDR3 length equals 11 residues. CDR3 coding DNA: TGCAGTGCTCCAGCCACAGATACGCAGTATTTT. This translates into CSAPATDTQYF.

With respect to this clonotype: A much larger clonotype is one base distant, so this may be a read error. This chain joins TRBV15 and TRBJ2-5; 11 bases agree with TRBD1. This CDR3 has 14 residues. Germline CDR1 is LNHNV and CDR2 is YYDKDF (reference sequence). For the CDR3, the DNA is TGTGCCACCACTCCGGACAGGGGGCGAGAGACCGAGTACTTC. Protein: CATTPDRGRETEYF. The full variable domain, rest sourced from reference TRBV15 and TRBJ2-5, is DAMVIQNPRYQVTQFGKPVTLSCSQTLNHNVMYWYQQKSSQAPKLLFHYYDKDFNNEADTPDNFQSRRPNTSFCFLDIRSPGLGDTAMYLCATTPDRGRETEYFGPGTRLLVL.

This clonotype was seen at least ten times. The genes are TRBV28 and TRBJ2-7, with D perhaps assigned TRBD1 or TRBD2 (6 bases each). The CDR3 has 13 amino acids. Germline loops: CDR1 MDHEN, CDR2 SYDVKM. The ends were cut back, 6 bases at V and 0 bases at J, with 9 bases in the middle. CDR3 sequence: CASRKGGSYEQYF. The CDR3 nucleotides are TGTGCCAGCAGGAAGGGGGGCTCCTACGAGCAGTACTTC.

This clonotype was observed many times. The CDR3 nucleotides read TGTGCCAGCAGCTTAATGGGGGCTGGCACAGATACGCAGTATTTT. Translated, it gives CASSLMGAGTDTQYF. The chain joins TRBV7-3 to TRBJ2-3, with a tentative D call TRBD1 (6 bases). Trimming stripped 1 base from V and 1 base from J, with 9 bases between. Germline values: CDR1 SGHTA, CDR2 FQGTGA. The CDR3 totals 15 residues.

This clonotype has at least ten counts. The rearrangement joins TRBV6-2 or TRBV6-3 to TRBJ2-5; D might be TRBD1 (6 bases). The CDR3 totals 13 residues. CDR1 is MNHEY, CDR2 SVGEGT, per germline. The germline V and J ends were trimmed by 6 bases and 4 bases, with 12 bases remaining between them. CDR3 sequence: CASSRTGLETQYF. CDR3 bases: TGTGCCAGCAGCCGAACAGGGTTAGAGACCCAGTACTTC.

The V and J genes are TRBV5-1 and TRBJ2-5; 8 bases line up with TRBD2. The ends lost 0 bases at V and 3 bases at J; junction bases unmatched: 4. Germline V lookup: CDR1 SGHRS, CDR2 YFSETQ. The CDR3 has 15 amino acids. The CDR3 is CASSLGRGVKETQYF. The CDR3 DNA sequence: TGCGCCAGCAGCTTGGGGCGGGGGGTTAAAGAGACCCAGTACTTC.

V usage is TRBV28 and J usage is TRBJ2-7; D remains unclear. Germline V gene lookup returns CDR1 MDHEN and CDR2 SYDVKM. The CDR3 has 15 residues. Trimming pared 2 bases from V and 6 bases from J, leaving 17 bases between. The CDR3 DNA reads TGTGCCAGCAGTTTAAGGGCCGAAACCCAATCCGAGCAGTACTTC. Translated: CASSLRAETQSEQYF.

This clonotype was recorded at least ten times. This chain's CDR3 is CSARLYEQYF. The CDR3 DNA reads TGCAGTGCTAGGCTCTACGAGCAGTACTTC. This chain uses TRBV20-1 with TRBJ2-7; the D is unclear. The CDR3 totals 10 residues. The germline V gene encodes CDR1 DFQATT and CDR2 SNEGSKA (reference sequence). V was trimmed by 3 bases and J by 3 bases, leaving 3 bases between them.

This clonotype was detected many times. The CDR3 nucleotides read TGCAGTGCTAGAGCGGGGGGCTGGGAGCAGTACTTC. This gives the protein CSARAGGWEQYF. The chain carries TRBV20-1 and TRBJ2-7; weak D call: TRBD2 (7 bases). Trimming left V 1 base short and J 7 bases short, with 11 bases between. From germline, CDR1 is DFQATT and CDR2 SNEGSKA (reference sequence). The CDR3 is 12 amino acids.

This clonotype was recorded many times. The J gene is TRBJ1-1, the V gene TRBV5-5, with D unclear. Germline V gene lookup returns CDR1 SGHKS and CDR2 YYEKEE (reference sequence). Trimming took off 2 bases at V and 3 bases at J, with 8 bases between the two ends. This CDR3 contains 13 residues. The CDR3 loop is CASSFNLYTEAFF. CDR3 coding DNA: TGTGCCAGCAGCTTTAACCTATACACTGAAGCTTTCTTT.

The gene calls are TRBV12-3 or TRBV12-4 and TRBJ1-3; D gene ambiguous. CDR3 length: 16 residues. V was clipped by 8 bases and J by 0 bases, with 17 bases between them. CDR3 sequence: CASLPPPQDSGNTIYF. The CDR3 coding sequence is TGTGCCAGCCTCCCCCCCCCACAAGACTCTGGAAACACCATATATTTT.

This clonotype was counted at least ten times. The V call is TRBV2, the J call TRBJ2-2; D might be TRBD2 (6 bases). This CDR3 comprises 13 residues. Germline V CDR1 and CDR2: SNHLY, FYNNEI. Between the trimmed V and J ends, which lost 7 bases and 5 bases, there was a span of 11 bases. The CDR3 loop is CASNSGGTGELFF. The CDR3 DNA is TGTGCCAGCAATTCCGGGGGAACCGGGGAGCTGTTTTTT.

A note on this clonotype: A much more abundant neighbour one base away suggests this may be a read error. Here the CDR3 reads CASSFPPYEQYF. The CDR3 DNA follows: TGCGCCAGCAGCTTCCCGCCCTACGAGCAGTACTTC. The rearrangement uses TRBV5-1 and TRBJ2-7; D ambiguous. The CDR3 loop spans 12 amino acids. Germline values: CDR1 SGHRS, CDR2 YFSETQ. Deletions cut 2 bases from V and 2 bases from J, with 5 bases between.

This clonotype was counted once. With a much larger clone just one base away, this may be a read error. The chain combines TRBV4-3 with TRBJ1-2; D gene unclear. The CDR3 loop spans 15 amino acids. Germline V gene data show CDR1 as LGHNA and CDR2 as YSLEER. V gave up 1 base and J gave up 2 bases, with 11 bases separating them. The CDR3 nucleotides are TGCGCCAGCAGCCAAGGGCCCCGTTCGAACTATGGCTACACCTTC. It translates to CASSQGPRSNYGYTF.

The CDR3 nucleotides are TGTGCCAGCAGGGGTAATCAGCCCCAGCATTTT. Amino acids: CASRGNQPQHF. The chain employs TRBV28 and TRBJ1-5; D gene uncertain. V lost 6 bases and J 4 bases, leaving 4 bases between the germline ends. This CDR3 region has 11 residues. CDR1 is MDHEN, CDR2 SYDVKM, per germline.

This clonotype was recorded many times. The rearrangement uses TRBV27 and TRBJ2-7, with no clear D. The CDR3 contains 14 residues. CDR1 and CDR2 (germline): MNHEY, SMNVEV (reference sequence). Between the trimmed V and J ends, which lost 7 bases and 0 bases, there was a span of 13 bases. CDR3: CASKGLRSSYEQYF. The CDR3 coding sequence is TGTGCCAGCAAGGGTTTAAGGAGCTCCTACGAGCAGTACTTC.

This clonotype has ten or more counts. The chain uses TRBV12-3 or TRBV12-4 and TRBJ2-2; D is unclear. The CDR3 is 12 residues long. Between the trimmed V and J ends, which lost 5 bases and 7 bases, there was a span of 8 bases. The CDR3 region is CASSHWGGELFF. The CDR3 DNA is TGTGCCAGCAGTCACTGGGGCGGGGAGCTGTTTTTT.

This clonotype was counted at least ten times. The chain joins TRBV28 to TRBJ2-3; D is perhaps TRBD1 (6 bases). The CDR3 spans 14 residues. Germline CDR1 is MDHEN and CDR2 is SYDVKM. V was trimmed by 6 bases and J by 2 bases, leaving 12 bases between them. The CDR3 bases are TGTGCCAGCAGCCTTACAGGGCCCACAGATACGCAGTATTTT. It specifies CASSLTGPTDTQYF.

This clonotype was recorded at least ten times. This chain links TRBV27 with TRBJ2-7, with D possibly being TRBD2 (6 bases). Trimming cost V 2 bases and J 3 bases, with 8 bases left between them. In germline, CDR1 is MNHEY, CDR2 SMNVEV (reference sequence). The CDR3 runs to 13 residues. Written as DNA, the CDR3 is TGTGCCAGCAGTTTAATTAGCGGCTACGAGCAGTACTTC. Protein product: CASSLISGYEQYF.

Many counts were recorded for this clonotype. The CDR3 nucleotides read TGCAGTGCTAGCCGGGTAGGACACCTGGGGGACGGAAACACCATATATTTT. This translates into CSASRVGHLGDGNTIYF. V usage is TRBV20-1 and J usage is TRBJ1-3; TRBD1 is a possible D gene (5 bases). The CDR3 is 17 residues long. CDR1 is DFQATT and CDR2 is SNEGSKA in the germline V gene (reference sequence). Trimming shortened V by 3 bases and J by 4 bases, and 22 bases separated the two germline ends.

The table lists this clonotype with a few counts. The J gene is TRBJ1-2, the V gene TRBV28, with D tentatively TRBD1 (5 bases). Trimming left V 7 bases short and J 4 bases short, with 19 bases between. This CDR3 is built from 15 residues. Germline values: CDR1 MDHEN, CDR2 SYDVKM. This CDR3 is CASTRRARASYGYTF. CDR3 sequence (DNA): TGTGCCAGCACCAGAAGGGCCAGGGCCTCCTATGGCTACACCTTC.

The chain's CDR3 is CASTRLAGAYNEQFF. Written as DNA, the CDR3 is TGTGCCAGCACCAGACTAGCGGGAGCCTACAATGAGCAGTTCTTC. V usage is TRBV6-2 or TRBV6-3 and J usage is TRBJ2-1; TRBD2 matches at 12 bases. CDR3 length: 15 amino acids. V lost 7 bases, J lost 2 bases, and 3 bases stayed unmatched. Germline CDR1 is MNHEY and CDR2 is SVGEGT.

This clonotype was observed many times. The rearrangement links TRBV9 to TRBJ2-1; 10 bases are shared with TRBD2. The CDR3 is made up of 17 amino acids. Looked up from germline, CDR1 is SGDLS and CDR2 is YYNGEE. Unmatched junction bases numbered 10, after V lost 3 bases and J lost 4 bases. The CDR3 sequence is CASSALAGDPGYNEQFF. Written as DNA, the CDR3 is TGTGCCAGCAGCGCCCTAGCGGGAGACCCGGGTTACAATGAGCAGTTCTTC.

The table lists this clonotype with a few counts. The CDR3 sequence: CSAIKGLAGGPVETQYF. In DNA, the CDR3 is TGCAGTGCTATTAAGGGACTAGCGGGGGGGCCGGTGGAGACCCAGTACTTC. The chain joins TRBV20-1 to TRBJ2-5; 16 nucleotides align to TRBD2. The CDR3 runs to 17 residues. CDR1 is DFQATT, CDR2 SNEGSKA, per germline (reference sequence). Trimming at V came to 4 bases and at J to 5 bases, leaving 10 bases not matched to a gene.

This chain uses TRBV5-5 with TRBJ2-7; 8 bases agree with TRBD2. The germline V gene encodes CDR1 SGHKS and CDR2 YYEKEE (reference sequence). Trimming cost V 0 bases and J 12 bases; bases outside gene matches: 8. The CDR3 consists of 13 residues. The CDR3 DNA is TGTGCCAGCAGCTTGGGACTGCCCGGGGGGGGGTACTTC. It encodes CASSLGLPGGGYF.

This clonotype was found many times. The rearrangement joins TRBV20-1 to TRBJ2-7; D perhaps matches TRBD2 (7 bases). Trimming removed 2 bases from V and 2 bases from J, with 19 bases in between. The CDR3 length is 16 residues. Germline V gives CDR1 DFQATT, CDR2 SNEGSKA (reference sequence). DNA of the CDR3: TGCAGTGCTAGATTAATAAGGGGGGGTGGTCCCTACGAGCAGTACTTC. Translating it yields CSARLIRGGGPYEQYF.

This clonotype has at least ten counts. The chain joins TRBV27 to TRBJ2-7, with D possibly TRBD1 on 7 matching bases. Trimming removed 5 bases from V and 2 bases from J, with 16 bases in between. This CDR3 is built from 15 residues. Germline V lookup: CDR1 MNHEY, CDR2 SMNVEV (reference sequence). CDR3 in DNA: TGTGCCAGCAGTCTTCGCGGGACAGTTCCCTACGAGCAGTACTTC. This codes for CASSLRGTVPYEQYF.

As concerns this clonotype: This may be a read error: a much more frequent sequence differs by one nucleotide. V and J are TRBV18 and TRBJ2-5, with unresolved D. This CDR3 region has 12 residues. The germline V gene has CDR1 KGHSH and CDR2 LQKENI. CDR3 DNA sequence: TGTGCCAGCTCACCCAGCGCGGAGACCCAGGACTTC. The encoded protein is CASSPSAETQDF. The full variable domain, in which reference TRBV18 and TRBJ2-5 provide the parts outside the CDR3, is NAGVMQNPRHLVRRRGQEARLRCSPMKGHSHVYWYRQLPEEGLKFMVYLQKENIIDESGMPKERFSAEFPKEGPSILRIQQVVRGDSAAYFCASSPSAETQDFGPGTRLLVL.

This clonotype was seen ten or more times. The chain combines TRBV12-3 or TRBV12-4 with TRBJ2-7, with D tentatively TRBD2 (5 bases). V gave up 5 bases and J gave up 5 bases, with 13 bases separating them. The CDR3 extends over 13 amino acids. CDR3 residues: CASSKGGGHEQYF. The CDR3 DNA sequence: TGTGCCAGCAGTAAAGGAGGAGGCCACGAGCAGTACTTC.

This chain links TRBV29-1 with TRBJ2-7; D gene uncertain. CDR1 and CDR2 (germline): SQVTM, ANQGSEA. V was trimmed by 2 bases and J by 1 base, leaving 12 bases between them. This CDR3 has 14 residues. CDR3 in DNA: TGCAGCGTTGAAATTAAGGGAAGGTCCTACGAGCAGTACTTC. It yields the protein CSVEIKGRSYEQYF.